The 32 T cell receptor beta chains below come from one sample, sequenced in a study of CD8 T cells in Susac syndrome. With random hexamers, roughly 0.45 to 1 ug RNA was reverse transcribed. Each CDR3 protein gets one entry after TCRdb re-called the immunoSEQ multiplex PCR reads with MiXCR. The data hold roughly 150,000 distinct CDR3 sequences, with 95% observed a single time. The sample consisted of CD8+ T cells from PBMCs. These receptors originate from a human donor with Susac syndrome.

This chain links TRBV12-3 or TRBV12-4 with TRBJ2-1; either TRBD1 or TRBD2 may fit D (5 bases each). The CDR3 covers 13 residues. Deletions cut 10 bases from V and 5 bases from J, with 15 bases between. The CDR3 protein is CATQGVPNNEQFF. The DNA for the CDR3 is TGTGCCACCCAGGGAGTTCCTAACAATGAGCAGTTCTTC.

V usage is TRBV10-3 and J usage is TRBJ1-1; the match to TRBD1 covers 8 bases. Per germline, CDR1 ENHRY and CDR2 SYGVKD. J lost 4 bases, V lost 0 bases, and 1 base had no gene match. This CDR3 spans 14 amino acids. The CDR3 DNA is TGTGCCATCAGTGAGTCACAGGGGGTCACTGAAGCTTTCTTT. Encoded protein: CAISESQGVTEAFF.

J is TRBJ2-5 and V is TRBV3-1; D is uncertain. CDR1 and CDR2 from the germline V gene are LGHDT and YNNKEL (reference sequence). V was trimmed by 0 bases and J by 0 bases, leaving 8 bases between them. The CDR3 runs 15 residues. In DNA form, the CDR3 reads TGTGCCAGCAGCCAAGAAGATTTGGACCAAGAGACCCAGTACTTC. Translation: CASSQEDLDQETQYF.

The CDR3 bases are TGCGCCAGCAGCTTTACCGGGACTAGTTCTTACGAGCAGTACTTC. Translation gives CASSFTGTSSYEQYF. The rearrangement links TRBV5-1 to TRBJ2-7, with 8 bases matching TRBD2. Germline values: CDR1 SGHRS, CDR2 YFSETQ. The CDR3 consists of 15 residues. J lost 4 bases, V lost 2 bases, and 8 bases had no gene match. Combining the CDR3 with reference TRBV5-1 and TRBJ2-7 gives the whole variable domain KAGVTQTPRYLIKTRGQQVTLSCSPISGHRSVSWYQQTPGQGLQFLFEYFSETQRNKGNFPGRFSGRQFSNSRSEMNVSTLELGDSALYLCASSFTGTSSYEQYFGPGTRLTVT.

The CDR3 DNA reads TGTGCCAGCAGTTTAGACATCTACGAGCAGTACTTC. Its protein is CASSLDIYEQYF. The chain couples TRBV12-3 or TRBV12-4 to TRBJ2-7; D remains unclear. V was cut by 1 base and J by 3 bases, with 4 bases left in between. The length of the CDR3 is 12 residues.

The J gene is TRBJ2-1, the V gene TRBV25-1; unclear D gene. This CDR3 has 13 residues. The ends were cut back, 3 bases at V and 4 bases at J, with 7 bases in the middle. Germline CDR1 is MGHDK and CDR2 is SYGVNS. The CDR3 DNA reads as TGTGCCAGCAGTGACCGCACTTACAATGAGCAGTTCTTC. Its protein is CASSDRTYNEQFF.

This chain connects TRBV6-5 to TRBJ2-1; D may be TRBD1 or TRBD2 (5 bases each). CDR1 is MNHEY, CDR2 SVGAGI, per germline. V lost 2 bases, J lost 5 bases, and 13 bases lay in between. This CDR3 spans 15 amino acids. DNA for the CDR3: TGTGCCAGCAGTTACGGGGGTAACCCAGACAATGAGCAGTTCTTC. Protein sequence: CASSYGGNPDNEQFF.

V gene TRBV29-1 combines with J gene TRBJ1-5, with 10 bases aligning to TRBD1. The CDR3 is made up of 13 amino acids. Germline-derived CDR1 and CDR2 are SQVTM and ANQGSEA. Trimming cost V 6 bases and J 7 bases; bases outside gene matches: 6. In DNA, the CDR3 is TGCAGCGTAGAGACAGGGGGCGGGCAGCCCCAGCATTTT. Translated, it gives CSVETGGGQPQHF.

The gene calls are TRBV29-1 and TRBJ1-5; no reliable D call. The length of the CDR3 is 13 residues. Trimming stripped 0 bases from V and 1 base from J, with 4 bases between. CDR1 and CDR2 (germline): SQVTM, ANQGSEA. CDR3 nucleotides: TGCAGCGTTGAAGAGGGAAGCAATCAGCCCCAGCATTTT. This gives the protein CSVEEGSNQPQHF.

V is TRBV27 and J is TRBJ1-2; D gene uncertain. The CDR3 is 11 amino acids. V was cut by 6 bases and J by 8 bases, with 10 bases left in between. The germline gives CDR1 MNHEY, CDR2 SMNVEV (reference sequence). CDR3 loop: CASSPGVGYTF. The DNA for the CDR3 is TGTGCCAGCAGCCCCGGGGTGGGCTACACCTTC.

The chain recombines TRBV9 with TRBJ1-2, with D possibly TRBD1 on 6 matching bases. Germline lookup yields CDR1 SGDLS and CDR2 YYNGEE. V dropped 1 base and J dropped 2 bases, with 9 bases sitting between them. The CDR3 runs to 14 residues. The chain's CDR3 is CASSVQGRNYGYTF. The DNA of the CDR3 is TGTGCCAGCAGCGTACAGGGGCGGAACTATGGCTACACCTTC.

This chain joins TRBV5-6 and TRBJ1-1, with 9 nucleotides matching TRBD1. This CDR3 has 16 residues. Germline CDR1 is SGHDT and CDR2 is YYEEEE. Trimming cost V 3 bases and J 0 bases; bases outside gene matches: 6. CDR3 bases: TGTGCCAGCAGCTGGGGACAGGGAGGGATGAACACTGAAGCTTTCTTT. This encodes CASSWGQGGMNTEAFF.

A single count supports this clonotype. The genes are TRBV9 and TRBJ1-1, with a possible D match to TRBD1 (5 bases). Trimming cost V 0 bases and J 8 bases, with 8 bases left between them. CDR1 and CDR2 (germline): SGDLS, YYNGEE. This CDR3 has 12 residues. The CDR3 is CASSVGGREAFF. CDR3 nucleotide sequence: TGTGCCAGCAGCGTAGGGGGCAGGGAAGCTTTCTTT.

This chain links TRBV9 with TRBJ2-3; TRBD2 agrees at 9 bases. V gave up 4 bases and J gave up 3 bases; unmatched junction bases: 9. The length of the CDR3 is 16 residues. Germline V lookup: CDR1 SGDLS, CDR2 YYNGEE. The CDR3 here is CASSPGNLAGTDTQYF. The CDR3 DNA reads as TGTGCCAGCAGCCCGGGAAATCTAGCGGGAACAGATACGCAGTATTTT.

The V call is TRBV2, the J call TRBJ1-5; D ambiguous. CDR3 size: 12 residues. Germline V gene data show CDR1 as SNHLY and CDR2 as FYNNEI. V lost 6 bases and J 5 bases, leaving 8 bases between the germline ends. CDR3 loop: CASRLGDQPQHF. DNA for the CDR3: TGTGCCAGCAGGCTCGGAGATCAGCCCCAGCATTTT.

This rearrangement joins TRBV15 to TRBJ1-1; D unclear. Trimming took 5 bases from V and 2 from J, leaving 15 bases between them. The CDR3 covers 15 residues. Germline assignment: CDR1 LNHNV and CDR2 YYDKDF (reference sequence). The CDR3 here is CATSPAPEINTEAFF. The CDR3, as DNA: TGTGCCACCAGCCCTGCCCCAGAGATCAACACTGAAGCTTTCTTT.

The genes are TRBV3-1 and TRBJ1-2, with D unresolved. The CDR3 extends over 16 amino acids. Germline V gene sequence: CDR1 LGHDT, CDR2 YNNKEL (reference sequence). V gave up 4 bases and J gave up 4 bases, with 19 bases separating them. The CDR3 DNA reads as TGTGCCAGCAGCCGGGCGGTAAGGCTCGACTTCTATGGCTACACCTTC. This gives the protein CASSRAVRLDFYGYTF.

The J gene is TRBJ2-3, the V gene TRBV20-1; TRBD2 agrees at 7 bases. This CDR3 comprises 16 residues. The V gene's germline CDR1 is DFQATT and CDR2 SNEGSKA (reference sequence). V shed 3 bases and J 0 bases; nucleotides not matched to a gene: 9. CDR3 protein: CSARSNAGASTDTQYF. CDR3 in DNA: TGCAGTGCTAGGAGTAACGCGGGAGCTAGCACAGATACGCAGTATTTT.

J is TRBJ2-1 and V is TRBV9, with 8 bases aligning to TRBD2. The CDR3 runs 15 residues. Germline V gene sequence: CDR1 SGDLS, CDR2 YYNGEE. The J segment lost 6 bases and the V segment lost 3 bases, leaving 8 bases of the junction unmatched. For the CDR3, the DNA is TGTGCCAGCAGCGCCCCGGGACTAGTGGGCAATGAGCAGTTCTTC. This encodes CASSAPGLVGNEQFF.

The chain uses TRBV12-3 or TRBV12-4 and TRBJ2-3; D is ambiguous. V was pared by 7 bases and J by 6 bases, with 14 bases between. The CDR3 contains 13 residues. CDR3 sequence: CASTPDPWDTQYF. The CDR3 bases are TGTGCCAGCACTCCAGATCCGTGGGATACGCAGTATTTT.

This chain uses TRBV29-1 with TRBJ1-1; TRBD1 is a possible D gene (5 bases). V was clipped by 3 bases and J by 1 base, with 9 bases between them. CDR1 and CDR2 from the germline V gene are SQVTM and ANQGSEA. The CDR3 consists of 13 residues. The CDR3 reads CSVERGENTEAFF. The CDR3 DNA follows: TGCAGCGTTGAGAGGGGAGAGAACACTGAAGCTTTCTTT.

The V and J genes are TRBV13 and TRBJ1-1; D is possibly TRBD1 (6 bases). CDR3 length: 13 amino acids. CDR1 is PRHDT and CDR2 is FYEKMQ in the germline V gene (reference sequence). Trimming took off 0 bases at V and 6 bases at J, with 8 bases between the two ends. The CDR3, as DNA: TGTGCCAGCAGCTTAGGGGGGGCGGCTGAAGCTTTCTTT. Translation gives CASSLGGAAEAFF.

The gene calls are TRBV3-1 and TRBJ2-7; D call uncertain. V gave up 0 bases and J gave up 2 bases, with 11 bases separating them. Germline V gene lookup returns CDR1 LGHDT and CDR2 YNNKEL (reference sequence). This CDR3 spans 15 amino acids. The CDR3 DNA reads as TGTGCCAGCAGCCAAGACTCGGTAGAAGCCTACGAGCAGTACTTC. Translating gives CASSQDSVEAYEQYF.

The V gene is TRBV4-1, the J gene TRBJ2-2, with a possible D match to TRBD1 (5 bases). In germline, CDR1 is MGHRA, CDR2 YSYEKL. V lost 0 bases to trimming and J lost 3 bases, with 14 bases between them. The CDR3 is 17 amino acids. CDR3 sequence: CASSQEWGHTYTGELFF. Written as DNA, the CDR3 is TGCGCCAGCAGCCAAGAATGGGGCCATACCTACACCGGGGAGCTGTTTTTT.

The chain employs TRBV9 and TRBJ2-1; D remains unclear. Trimming shortened V by 0 bases and J by 7 bases, and 11 bases separated the two germline ends. The CDR3 covers 14 residues. Germline CDR1 is SGDLS and CDR2 is YYNGEE. The CDR3 loop reads CASSVEDSLNEQFF. The CDR3, as DNA: TGTGCCAGCAGCGTAGAGGATAGCTTAAATGAGCAGTTCTTC.

V is TRBV12-3 or TRBV12-4 and J is TRBJ2-5; D is tentatively TRBD1 or TRBD2 (5 bases each). V dropped 3 bases and J dropped 4 bases, with 15 bases sitting between them. The CDR3 has 15 residues. CDR3 DNA: TGTGCCAGCAGTTTGAGGGACGTAGTTGGAGAGACCCAGTACTTC. This codes for CASSLRDVVGETQYF.

The V call is TRBV28, the J call TRBJ1-5; the D gene is possibly TRBD1 (5 bases). CDR3 length: 15 residues. Germline values: CDR1 MDHEN, CDR2 SYDVKM. Trimming removed 10 bases from V and 5 bases from J, with 21 bases in between. Here the CDR3 DNA reads TGTGCCACAATCCGGGAAACAGGACCTCATCAGCCCCAGCATTTT. This translates into CATIRETGPHQPQHF.

The chain is built from TRBV12-3 or TRBV12-4 and TRBJ2-2; D is unresolved. CDR3 length: 13 residues. V was pared by 5 bases and J by 5 bases, with 9 bases between. The CDR3 DNA reads TGTGCCAGCAGTAATTCGTCTACCGGGGAGCTGTTTTTT. Protein sequence: CASSNSSTGELFF.

This sequence joins TRBV4-1 and TRBJ1-1, with D possibly TRBD1 on 5 matching bases. With 4 bases removed from V and 6 bases from J, the gap between germline ends came to 9 bases. Looked up from germline, CDR1 is MGHRA and CDR2 is YSYEKL. CDR3 size: 12 residues. The CDR3 here is CASSLMGAEAFF. The CDR3 coding sequence is TGCGCCAGCAGCCTAATGGGGGCTGAAGCTTTCTTT.

The chain combines TRBV29-1 with TRBJ1-1; TRBD1 agrees at 8 bases. The CDR3 contains 12 residues. V lost 3 bases, J lost 7 bases, and 4 bases stayed unmatched. Germline lookup yields CDR1 SQVTM and CDR2 ANQGSEA. This chain's CDR3 is CSVDQGAGEAFF. The CDR3 bases are TGCAGCGTTGATCAGGGGGCGGGTGAAGCTTTCTTT. The full variable domain, its missing parts supplied by reference TRBV29-1 and TRBJ1-1, is SAVISQKPSRDICQRGTSLTIQCQVDSQVTMMFWYRQQPGQSLTLIATANQGSEATYESGFVIDKFPISRPNLTFSTLTVSNMSPEDSSIYLCSVDQGAGEAFFGQGTRLTVV.

The rearrangement joins TRBV24-1 to TRBJ2-7; 12 nucleotides match TRBD2. Germline CDR1 is KGHDR and CDR2 is SFDVKD. V shed 3 bases and J 2 bases; nucleotides not matched to a gene: 1. The CDR3 consists of 15 residues. CDR3 coding DNA: TGTGCCACCAGTGATCGGACTAGCGGGGCCTACGAGCAGTACTTC. Its translation: CATSDRTSGAYEQYF.

J is TRBJ2-1 and V is TRBV9, with a possible D match to TRBD2 (6 bases). Trimming took 4 bases from V and 9 from J, leaving 17 bases between them. This CDR3 comprises 14 residues. Germline assignment: CDR1 SGDLS and CDR2 YYNGEE. The CDR3 region has the DNA TGTGCCAGCAGCACAGACACTAGCCCGGGTGAGCAGTTCTTC. This sequence encodes CASSTDTSPGEQFF.